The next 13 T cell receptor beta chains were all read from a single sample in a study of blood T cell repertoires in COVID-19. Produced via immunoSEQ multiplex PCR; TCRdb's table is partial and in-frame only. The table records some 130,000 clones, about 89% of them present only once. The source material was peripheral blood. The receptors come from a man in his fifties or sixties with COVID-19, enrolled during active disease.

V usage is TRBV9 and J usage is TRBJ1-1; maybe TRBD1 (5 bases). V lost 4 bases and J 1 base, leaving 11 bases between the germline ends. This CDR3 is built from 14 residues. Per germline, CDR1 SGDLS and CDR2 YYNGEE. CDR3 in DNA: TGTGCCAGCAGCCCCCCGGGGGGGAACACTGAAGCTTTCTTT. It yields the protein CASSPPGGNTEAFF.

In DNA form, the CDR3 reads TGTGCCAGCACTGCCGGGACAGGACACTCTGGAAACACCATATATTTT. Its translation: CASTAGTGHSGNTIYF. J is TRBJ1-3 and V is TRBV6-6; 8 nucleotides agree with TRBD1. CDR1 is MNHNY, CDR2 SVGAGI, per germline (reference sequence). The CDR3 spans 16 residues. V dropped 7 bases and J dropped 0; count of bases not matched to a gene: 8.

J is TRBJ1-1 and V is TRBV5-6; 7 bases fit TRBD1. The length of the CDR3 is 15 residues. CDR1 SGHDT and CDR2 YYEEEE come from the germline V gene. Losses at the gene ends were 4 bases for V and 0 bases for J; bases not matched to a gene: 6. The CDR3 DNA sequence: TGTGCCAGCAGCACAGGGGCAGGGATGAACACTGAAGCTTTCTTT. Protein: CASSTGAGMNTEAFF.

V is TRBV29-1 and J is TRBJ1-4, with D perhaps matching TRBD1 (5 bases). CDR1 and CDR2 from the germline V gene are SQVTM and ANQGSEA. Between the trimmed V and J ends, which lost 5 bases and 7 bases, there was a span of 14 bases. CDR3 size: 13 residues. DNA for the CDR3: TGCAGCGTTTACCAGGGTAATTTTGAAAAACTGTTTTTT. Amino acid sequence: CSVYQGNFEKLFF. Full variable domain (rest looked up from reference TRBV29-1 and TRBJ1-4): SAVISQKPSRDICQRGTSLTIQCQVDSQVTMMFWYRQQPGQSLTLIATANQGSEATYESGFVIDKFPISRPNLTFSTLTVSNMSPEDSSIYLCSVYQGNFEKLFFGSGTQLSVL.

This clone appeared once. CDR3 sequence reads: CASSFSGFNEQFF. The CDR3 nucleotides read TGTGCCAGCAGCTTCAGCGGCTTCAATGAGCAGTTCTTC. The chain joins TRBV5-4 to TRBJ2-1, with D possibly matching TRBD2 (5 bases). Between the trimmed V and J ends, which lost 2 bases and 6 bases, there was a span of 9 bases. The CDR3 contains 13 residues. CDR1 is SGHNT and CDR2 is YYREEE in the germline V gene (reference sequence).

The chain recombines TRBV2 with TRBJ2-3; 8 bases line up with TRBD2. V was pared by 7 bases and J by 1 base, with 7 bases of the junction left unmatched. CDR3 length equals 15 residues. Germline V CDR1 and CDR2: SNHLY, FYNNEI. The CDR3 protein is CASIRDSGGTDTQYF. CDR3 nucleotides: TGTGCCAGCATTAGGGATAGCGGGGGCACAGATACGCAGTATTTT.

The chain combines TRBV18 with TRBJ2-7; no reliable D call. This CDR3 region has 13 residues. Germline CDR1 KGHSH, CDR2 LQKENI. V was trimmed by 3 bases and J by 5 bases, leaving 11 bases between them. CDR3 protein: CASSPPGLNEQYF. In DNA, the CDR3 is TGTGCCAGCTCACCCCCAGGCCTTAACGAGCAGTACTTC.

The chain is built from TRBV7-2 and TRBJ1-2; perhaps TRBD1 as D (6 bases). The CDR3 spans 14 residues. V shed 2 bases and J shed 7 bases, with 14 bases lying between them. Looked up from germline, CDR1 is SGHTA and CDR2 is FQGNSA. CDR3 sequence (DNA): TGTGCCAGCAGCTTACCCGTCAGGGGAAGTGGCTACACCTTC. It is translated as CASSLPVRGSGYTF.

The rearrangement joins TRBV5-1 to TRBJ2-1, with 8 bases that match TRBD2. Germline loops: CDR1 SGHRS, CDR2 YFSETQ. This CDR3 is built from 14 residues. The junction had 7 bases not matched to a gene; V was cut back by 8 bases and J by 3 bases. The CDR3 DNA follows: TGCGCCAGTGGACTAGCACAAGACTACAATGAGCAGTTCTTC. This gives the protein CASGLAQDYNEQFF.

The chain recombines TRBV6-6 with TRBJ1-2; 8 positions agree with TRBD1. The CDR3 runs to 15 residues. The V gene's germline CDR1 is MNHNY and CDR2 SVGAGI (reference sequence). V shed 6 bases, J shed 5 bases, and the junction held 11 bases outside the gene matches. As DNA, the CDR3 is TGTGCCAGCAGCGCAGGGGGCTCCACTCCATATGGCTACACCTTC. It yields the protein CASSAGGSTPYGYTF.

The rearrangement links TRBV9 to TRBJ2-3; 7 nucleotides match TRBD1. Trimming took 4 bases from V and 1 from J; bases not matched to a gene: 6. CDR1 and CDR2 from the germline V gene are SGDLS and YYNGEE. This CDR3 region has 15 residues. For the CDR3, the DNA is TGTGCCAGCAGCTCAACAGGGGTCCGCACAGATACGCAGTATTTT. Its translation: CASSSTGVRTDTQYF.

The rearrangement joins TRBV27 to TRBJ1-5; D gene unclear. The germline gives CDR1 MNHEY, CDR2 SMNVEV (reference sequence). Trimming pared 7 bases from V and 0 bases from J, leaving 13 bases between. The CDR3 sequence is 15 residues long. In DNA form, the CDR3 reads TGTGCCAGCAACCAGGACGGGAATAGCAATCAGCCCCAGCATTTT. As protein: CASNQDGNSNQPQHF.

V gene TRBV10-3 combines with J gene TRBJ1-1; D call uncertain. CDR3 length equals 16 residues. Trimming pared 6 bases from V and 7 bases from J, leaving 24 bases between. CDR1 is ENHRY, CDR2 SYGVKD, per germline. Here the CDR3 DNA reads TGTGCCATCAGAGGAGACCCAAGTTTTTTAATGGATGAAGCTTTCTTT. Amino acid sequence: CAIRGDPSFLMDEAFF.